This T cell receptor (beta chain) was recovered during a study of identical twins. One entry per CDR3 protein, called by TCRdb with MiXCR from the 5' RACE reads. Of approximately 600,000 distinct CDR3 sequences listed, 9.6% were seen once; the top ten hold under 3%. This clonotype came up a few times. V was clipped by 5 bases and J by 4 bases, with 19 bases between them. The CDR3 loop spans 15 amino acids. Germline V lookup: CDR1 SGHKS, CDR2 YYEKEE (reference sequence). The data were also submitted as part of a second study, on yellow fever vaccine responses in identical twins.

This TCR was sampled from a woman aged 18 to 35 in good health. The rearrangement joins TRBV5-5 to TRBJ2-7; D is tentatively TRBD1 or TRBD2 (5 bases each). Sequencing was done on a sample of PBMCs. CDR3: CASRSGDGLLYEQYF. The CDR3 nucleotides read TGTGCCAGCAGATCCGGGGACGGTCTCCTTTACGAGCAGTACTTC.